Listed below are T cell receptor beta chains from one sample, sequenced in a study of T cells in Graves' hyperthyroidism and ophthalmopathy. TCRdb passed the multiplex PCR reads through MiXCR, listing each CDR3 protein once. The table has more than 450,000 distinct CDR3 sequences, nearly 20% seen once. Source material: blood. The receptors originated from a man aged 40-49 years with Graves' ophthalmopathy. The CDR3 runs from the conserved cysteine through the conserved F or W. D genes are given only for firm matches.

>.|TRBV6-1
CASSEWGWQGSKFGYTF
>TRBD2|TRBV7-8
CASSPGLAGGAHTQYF
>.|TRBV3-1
CASSQGAGNTEAFF
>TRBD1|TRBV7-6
CASSLEDRDTGELFF
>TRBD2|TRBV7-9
CASSLPLAGVSYNEQFF
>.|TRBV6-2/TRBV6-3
CASSYVQPENPYEQYF
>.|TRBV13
CASSFAETGNEQYF
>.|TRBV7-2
CASTRGRVSSTDTQYF
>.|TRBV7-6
CASSLAQGGDTGTQYF
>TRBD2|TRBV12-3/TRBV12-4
CASSLIYGGGSYNEQFF
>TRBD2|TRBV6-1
CASSSGGLYNEQFF
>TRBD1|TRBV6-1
CASNTRDRSYEQYF
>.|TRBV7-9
CASSSKWAGKGNYGYTF
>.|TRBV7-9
CASSSVPGAEQYF
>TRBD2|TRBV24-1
CATSDTYLMNVASGTGGYNEQFF
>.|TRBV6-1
CASSRGTGVNEKLFF
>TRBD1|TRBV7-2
CASSFQGALEPQHF
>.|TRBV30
CACSRPYPTSGEQFF
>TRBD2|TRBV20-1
CSALPISGGAGDEQYF
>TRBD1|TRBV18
CASSTDRVTTGELFF
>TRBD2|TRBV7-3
CASSLTGGRNTGELFF
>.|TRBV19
CATRGQYNQPQHF
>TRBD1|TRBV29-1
CSVLTGGSYNEQFF
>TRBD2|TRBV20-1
CSASRSGTSGRYEQFF
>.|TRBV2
CASGSYGYTF
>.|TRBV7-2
CASSFTHDRTYEQYF
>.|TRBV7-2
CASSPYRDGYRFRGYTF
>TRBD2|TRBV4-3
CASSQDLGTRHNEQFF
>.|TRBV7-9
CASSSADQPQHF
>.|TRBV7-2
CATSNSVWGQFF
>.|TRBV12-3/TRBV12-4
CASSSQWGGYTF
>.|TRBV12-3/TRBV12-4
CASSFQGPNQPQHF
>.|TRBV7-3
CASSWVDEKLFF
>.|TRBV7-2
CASSWRLENTQYF
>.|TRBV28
CASSLEFGRSVTF
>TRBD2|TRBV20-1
CSARYLAGETQYF
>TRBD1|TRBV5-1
CASSPQGDRETQYF
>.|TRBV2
CAVQGGTYEQYF
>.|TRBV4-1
CASSQDPGQREAFF
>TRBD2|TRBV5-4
CASSLDGGGGSLEQYF
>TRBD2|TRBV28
CASSFGLAGDTDTQYF
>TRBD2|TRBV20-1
CSASISGGLYNEQFF
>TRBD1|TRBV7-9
CASSLPGTGKGGLHF
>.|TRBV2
CASCQGRTNEKLFF
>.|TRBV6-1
CASSEPRVTGNIQYF
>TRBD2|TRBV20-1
CSASLGTSSYEQYF
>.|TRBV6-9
CASSYESHEQYF
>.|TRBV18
CVSSPLGNEQFF
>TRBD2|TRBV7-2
CASSIGLAGYNEQFF
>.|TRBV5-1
CASSSGGAGFSGNTIYF
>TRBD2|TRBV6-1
CASRLAPGYEQYF
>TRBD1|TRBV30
CACIDRQGFYEAFF
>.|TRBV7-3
CASSADRNTEAFF
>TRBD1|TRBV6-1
CASSEGTVPGTEAFF
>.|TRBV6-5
CASSYRGYNSPLHF
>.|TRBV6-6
CASSYSGRSGEKLFF
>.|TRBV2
CASSEAKHTIYF
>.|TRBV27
CASSLFRGNQPQHF
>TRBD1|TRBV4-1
CASSLGGQGGETQYF